Listed below are T cell receptor beta chains from one sample, sequenced in a study of T cell responses to AZD1222 COVID-19 vaccine. Assay: immunoSEQ multiplex PCR; the TCRdb copy retains only in-frame clones and omits some. The sample lists some 150,000 clones, less than 95% seen once, with 1.3% in the top ten. Sequenced here: peripheral blood, sampled on day 0 of AZD1222 vaccination. These receptor sequences come from an adult in good health. The CDR3 runs from the conserved cysteine through the conserved F or W. Clone size, where shown, is once, few, many, or a class for clones that have expanded.

TRBV20-1 | - | CSASITGITEAFF
TRBV19 | - | CASKDSLANEKLFF
TRBV9 | - | CASGTSGRSAYNEQFF
TRBV6-6 | - | CASSYGGELFF
TRBV6-6 | once | CASSLGQGDQPQHF
TRBV19 | - | CASSIDSTGGGFSGANVLTF
TRBV6-5 | - | CASSAPAVEKLFF
TRBV24-1 | - | CATSDIQGAGETQYF
TRBV29-1 | - | CSVDRGTTDTQYF
TRBV2 | - | CASVGLAEYTDTQYF
TRBV19 | - | CASSIQVDTEAFF
TRBV5-1 | - | CASSQDPTVTNEKLFF
TRBV6-2/TRBV6-3 | - | CASSSTRQTDNQPQHF
TRBV9 | - | CASSTGTLQETQYF
TRBV3-1/TRBV3-2 | - | CASSQPGGWTEAFF
TRBV5-1 | once | CASSSGVPDNEQFF
TRBV4-2 | - | CASSQEVQSSYNSPLHF
TRBV30 | - | CAWSYKGGAEQFF
TRBV5-1 | - | CASSLEQNTEAFF
TRBV7-6 | - | CASRPGTGGYNEQFF
TRBV4-2 | - | CASSQVRQGLVNQPQHF
TRBV29-1 | - | CSVVRNSETQYF
TRBV3-1/TRBV3-2 | - | CASSQDRARGEAFF
TRBV6-2/TRBV6-3 | - | CASSYQRTEAFF
TRBV18 | - | CASSPPGQIRYQETQYF
TRBV19 | once | CASTPRAGGPFNEQFF
TRBV7-9 | - | CASSAPGANTGELFF
TRBV9 | - | CASSSDPTLGYGYTF
TRBV4-1 | - | CASSQDMGQDSNEQFF
TRBV5-6 | - | CASSLGFPVPTGDTQYF
TRBV4-1 | - | CASSVQGQSGNTIYF
TRBV3-1/TRBV3-2 | - | CASSFSGTDTQYF
TRBV27 | - | CASSPTTGGTDTQYF